Detailed here is one TCR beta chain. What this receptor recognizes is not known. Read coverage stops 3 residues before the CDR3 terminus; the germline J gene supplies the remainder. The sample originates from a study of T cells in women clearing cervical HPV infection (dated by TCRdb to 2016 to 2018). As for the study more broadly: The cases were roughly 23 women with histologically confirmed HPV16-related CIN3 or worse, and 2 of those women had invasive cancers. The controls were about 26 women whose single incident HPV16 infection cleared within 12 months with no development of precancer or cancer. Blood from cases was collected at the visit at which the lesion was first identified, whereas blood from controls was collected once infection was no longer detected. For cases, the median interval between lesion detection and blood sampling was more than 130 days, with an interquartile range of roughly 85 to 200 days. Because only a few women had HLA typing data, the possibility that HLA type acted as a confounder could not be ruled out. Nested within Costa Rica's Guanacaste HPV Natural History Study, an exploratory proof-of-principle case-control study compared TCR repertoires across cervical HPV16 outcomes. Cases and controls were matched on year of sample collection and on age within five years. Cases had a median age of about 34 years compared with 38 for controls, and baseline characteristics showed no significant differences between the groups. The parent cohort enrolled roughly 9,300 women aged 18 or older in Guanacaste, Costa Rica, in about 1993 to 1994 and followed the women for less than eight years. As quality controls, five blinded duplicates were added to each group, bringing the total to 60 or so samples made up of around 50 participants and 10 or so replicates. The research as a whole found: Random forest classifiers that combined richness and V gene abundances separated cases from controls with an estimated AUC of around 0.83. TRBV6-7 relative abundance was lower in cases than in controls (0.11% versus 0.16%; Bonferroni P = 0.0008). Whether associations preceded infection or resulted from infection could not be shown with the cross-sectional design, and effector/memory subsets and HPV-specific T cells were not isolated. Because the number of T cells per sample was unknown, the richness differences could reflect varying T-cell content rather than repertoire biology. TCR repertoire richness was significantly higher in CIN3+ cases than in controls across sequencing depths, while evenness did not differ.

Every participant had a single incident cervical HPV16 infection, and prevalent HPV16 infections were excluded. Cervical HPV DNA was detected by MY09/MY11 PCR and genotyped by dot-blot hybridization. Approximately 15 mL of heparinized blood were centrifuged, and the buffy coat was aliquoted, frozen at -30°C, then stored at -80°C. Genomic DNA was extracted from buffy coat specimens using QIAGEN kits. The immunoSEQ assay used multiplex PCR to amplify TCR beta CDR3 regions from an average of around 1.2 ug of genomic DNA per sample. The assay corrected primer bias using a complete synthetic TCR repertoire to establish an amplification baseline. The amplicons were sequenced using the Illumina platform. The paper's data handling went like this. Sequence errors were corrected by clustering with frequency ratios and a modified nearest-neighbor algorithm, and the sequences were then analyzed in the immunoSEQ Analyzer using IMGT gene definitions. TCR richness and evenness were averaged over 20 rarefaction repeats at each rarefaction depth, excluding samples with fewer sequences than the depth. Wilcoxon rank sum tests with FDR correction were used to compare V, D and J gene relative abundances between the groups. Blinded duplicates gave an intraclass correlation of around 95% for TCR richness and an average of roughly 82% across roughly 69 gene segments. Imported from immuneACCESS, the table was reduced by TCRdb to in-frame sequences with V and J called. These copies leave out some clones; in studies compared against another copy, an unresolved V gene accounts for under half, and the cause of the remainder is not known. D and trimming were read from the DNA, whereas the V and J calls and clone size are those reported in that table. The record for this sample contains approximately 15,000 clones. 6% to 9% of the sample comes from the top ten.

Between the V and J ends, shortened by 0 bases and 0 bases respectively, the junction contains 14 bases. Reading the germline V gene gives CDR1 LGHNT and CDR2 FRNRAP. The CDR3 sequence holds 17 residues, the cysteine and phenylalanine included. The CDR3 was read in part: 42 bases, with the frame set at base 1. Sequenced: blood buffy coat. The TCR was taken from a woman between 18 and 70 years old with a cervical HPV16 infection that either progressed to CIN3+ or cleared (not recorded which). The chain is encoded by TRBV12-5 joined to TRBJ1-1; the D gene assignment is ambiguous. The CDR3 DNA, read in part, is TGTGCTAGTGGTTTGGTAGTGTCTGCCCCTATGAACACTGAA. Its coded protein is CASGLVVSAPMNTE. The CDR3 in full is CASGLVVSAPMNTEAFF.